The following is a TCR beta chain sequence with its context. The target antigen is unknown. This record belongs to a study of shared clonotypes between healthy human individuals. Broader study findings: Clonotypes not shared had lower generation probabilities than those common to all four donors.

V lost 1 base and J lost 3, with 10 bases in between. The CDR3 is 14 residues long. CDR1 and CDR2 from the germline V gene are LGHNA and YSLEER. How the authors handled the data: Filtering differed for immunoSEQ, which gave only junction sequences without quality scores. Here immunoSEQ multiplex PCR was the method, and the copy in TCRdb shows in-frame clones only, minus some. D and trimming were read from the DNA, whereas the V and J calls and clone size are those reported in that table. The data show over a million clones, around 97% seen once. There were no recent acute infections or vaccinations among the donors, who were healthy HIV-negative adults.

The chain joins TRBV4-3 to TRBJ2-7, with D maybe TRBD2 (6 bases). This clonotype was sampled from a man younger than 40 in good health. The sample consisted of naive CD4+ T cells sorted from blood. As to subset: CD45RA+ positively selected. CDR3 DNA sequence: TGCGCCAGCAGCCAAGGAGGACTAATCTACGAGCAGTACTTC. Protein product: CASSQGGLIYEQYF.